This T cell receptor (beta chain) was sequenced for a study of shared clonotypes between healthy human individuals (dated by TCRdb to 2019 to 2021). About the full investigation: The cohort comprised a couple of women and a few men aged 18 to 49 years. To increase sequencing depth and limit assay-specific biases, different laboratories used diverse techniques to prepare libraries and sequence TCR repertoires. For each donor, CD4 naive and CD4 memory were each run on three plates, CD8 naive on two plates, and CD8 memory on one plate. Per donor, leukapheresis produced somewhere between about 0.9 and 10 billion PBMCs. To estimate repertoire size and how much clonotypes are shared between individuals, the study performed deep sequencing of blood TCR repertoires from a handful of healthy adults.

CD8 naive samples were CD45RO-negative cells positively selected for CCR7, giving a CD45RA+CCR7+ population that excluded TemRA cells. Healthy HIV-negative adults with no recently reported acute infections or vaccinations were included as donors. Every donor was a Caucasian adult living in Nashville, Tennessee, USA. Blood was obtained by leukapheresis, after which PBMCs were separated by Ficoll-Histopaque density gradient centrifugation and cryopreserved in liquid nitrogen vapor phase. Purity and quantity of every magnetically sorted T cell population were checked by analytical flow cytometry. Genomic DNA was isolated from each sorted fraction and quantified by UV absorbance on a Nanodrop 2000c. Based on the germline V gene (reference sequence), the CDR1 and CDR2 sequences are MNHEY and SMNVEV. The germline V end is reduced by 0 bases and the J end by 6 bases; junction bases left unmatched: 6. The CDR3 spans 16 residues, from the cysteine through the phenylalanine. Only CDR3 DNA remains: 48 bases, in frame from the first base.

Details on this clone: Its recognized antigen is unknown. No base quality values were provided; no much bigger clone lies one nucleotide off.

TCR CDR3 regions were amplified from genomic DNA by multiplex PCR using the deep immunoSEQ assay. For each cell subset, the extracted genomic DNA was distributed evenly across all wells of several immunoSEQ 96-well plates, and each plate served as one replicate. For sorted subsets, roughly 190 ng of genomic DNA, equivalent to some 30,000 T cell genomes, went into each replicate PCR. Purified libraries were measured with a Qubit 3.0 fluorometer, size-checked on a Bioanalyzer 2100, and measured again with the KAPA Library Quantification kit. Each immunoSEQ 96-well plate was sequenced on its own single-read 150-cycle Illumina NextSeq 550 flow cell. Per the source publication's procedure: Because the immunoSEQ output held only junctional sequences and lacked quality scores, the filtering could not match the filtering applied to full-length reads. Sequences were annotated with PyIR, a Python wrapper for IgBLAST v1.9, using IMGT germline references to assign V/J genes and CDR3. Reads were filtered out if the reads had weak V/J assignments (E-value above 1e-6), no CDR3, stop codons, out-of-frame junctions, or ambiguous translated residues. V3J clonotypes were defined by identical inferred V gene, J gene, and CDR3 amino acid sequence. Percentage overlap between repertoires was calculated by dividing the number of shared unique clonotypes by the size of the smaller repertoire. Richness of each repertoire was evaluated using RTK rarefaction, the Chao1 estimator, and Recon v2.1 estimates of unobserved clonotypes. For all TCRbeta clonotypes obtained by the gDNA method from four donors, generation probabilities were computed with OLGA. This immuneACCESS table, as held by TCRdb, lists in-frame sequences with V and J called but not all clones. Of the missing ones, under half trace to an unresolved V gene in checked studies; the others have no known cause. V, J and clone size derive from that table, while D and trimming were established from the DNA sequence. The sample table lists about 600,000 clones, roughly 95% of them with a count of one. The ten largest clonotypes hold roughly 0.1% of the sample.

What the work shows at the level of the full study, not this receptor alone: Larger estimated clonotype richness was generally found for naive subsets than for memory subsets. Only blood was sampled, and tissue TCR repertoires likely differ from those in blood. Because the study included only a small number of donors, the genetic and exposure-history diversity represented was limited. Roughly 5% of naive CD4, 3.5% of naive CD8, about 2.4% of memory CD4, and about 0.4% of memory CD8 clonotypes were shared across several donors. Compared with non-shared clonotypes, clonotypes shared by all four sorted-subset donors had higher generation probabilities. Incomplete sequencing was indicated by rarefaction of sorted-subset datasets, despite the large sequencing depth. Pairwise subsampling led to the expectation that sequencing depth would affect the degree of clonotype sharing among donors.

The sequence was obtained from a woman in her twenties or thirties in good health. The V and J segments used are TRBV27 and TRBJ2-1, with TRBD2 identical over 9 junction bases. The specimen was naive CD8+ T cells sorted from blood. The cell subset or site label on this specimen signifies: CD45RA+CCR7+. The CDR3 here reads CASSLSTGTSFNEQFF. The nucleotides are TGTGCCAGCAGTTTATCAACCGGGACTAGCTTCAATGAGCAGTTCTTC.